This T cell receptor beta chain is drawn from a study of blood T cell repertoires in COVID-19. On the study more broadly: From T cells, B-cell-depleted T cells, or PBMCs came the material, which was cDNA or gDNA.

Some clones are missing from TCRdb's copy, which holds only in-frame ones; the method was immunoSEQ multiplex PCR. The table has 350,000 to 400,000 clones, approximately 86% seen once. CDR1 and CDR2 from the germline V gene are MNHEY and SMNVEV (reference sequence). This CDR3 region has 17 residues. Trimming took off 3 bases at V and 1 base at J, with 16 bases between the two ends. Sequencing was performed on peripheral blood. This rearrangement joins TRBV27 to TRBJ2-1; TRBD1 is a possible D gene (6 bases). This receptor was taken from a woman aged 60 to 75 with COVID-19, enrolled during active disease. CDR3 DNA sequence: TGTGCCAGCAGTTTGTGGGGCTTACAGGGTTCCTACAATGAGCAGTTCTTC. Protein: CASSLWGLQGSYNEQFF.